This T cell receptor (beta chain) was sequenced in a study of T cells in Graves' hyperthyroidism and ophthalmopathy. Notes on the study in general: The model identified upcoming ophthalmopathy a median around 7.1 months ahead of onset. Most expanded thyroid clonotypes above 0.001 recurred in blood.

At least ten counts were recorded for this clonotype. Its antigen is not identified. Germline lookup yields CDR1 MDHEN and CDR2 SYDVKM. Trimming shortened V by 1 base and J by 9 bases, and 18 bases separated the two germline ends. The CDR3 loop spans 15 amino acids. Amplified TCR beta CDR3 regions came from RNA transcripts. A set of HTBI primers served as the primers for a first-round RT-PCR of the TCR CDR3. TCRdb re-called the multiplex PCR reads with MiXCR, one entry per CDR3 protein. The sample lists 340,000 or so distinct CDR3 sequences, 16% occurring once. Exclusion followed for patients with uncontrolled infection, other autoimmune disease, pregnancy or lactation.

This receptor was identified in a man younger than 40 with Graves' hyperthyroidism. Material for sequencing was blood. V gene TRBV28 combines with J gene TRBJ1-1; the D is unclear. This CDR3 reads CASSLSNRGITKAFF. CDR3 in DNA: TGTGCCAGCAGTTTATCCAATCGTGGGATTACAAAAGCTTTCTTT.